This T cell receptor beta chain originates from a study of blood T cells in healthy people across ages. Looking at the study overall: Template switching recovered approximately one barcoded beta molecule for every two T cells. Overall study results and limits: The unsorted PBMCs prevented any conclusive comparison of naive versus antigen-experienced cells. A strong correlation between TCR beta diversity and naive T cell percentage was seen.

Alongside a J-beta primer mix, a sample-barcoded 5' primer served in a second PCR lasting 7 to 11 cycles. TCRdb ran MiXCR on the 5' RACE reads and lists one entry per CDR3 protein. This sample yields 850,000 or so distinct CDR3 sequences, of which around 26% are seen a single time; 17% belongs to the top ten. Russia was home to the donors, healthy Caucasian individuals aged roughly 6 to 100. V was pared by 2 bases and J by 9 bases, with 17 bases between. The CDR3 is 15 amino acids. Germline CDR1 is MNHEY and CDR2 is SVGEGT. A few counts support this clonotype. Its antigen is undetermined. The receptor comes from a woman older than 75 in good health. This sequence joins TRBV6-2 or TRBV6-3 and TRBJ1-5; tentatively, D is TRBD1 (5 bases). Sample: blood. CDR3 residues: CASSYPGRVIGPQHF. The CDR3 DNA reads TGTGCCAGCAGTTACCCCGGCAGGGTAATTGGGCCCCAGCATTTT.